The source of this T cell receptor (beta chain) is a study of CD8 T cells in Susac syndrome. Study-level background: Patients with Susac syndrome, at blood draw, were therapy-naive, on corticosteroids, or on intravenous immunoglobulin alone.

Reverse transcription of about 0.45 to 1 ug RNA was performed with random hexamers. Amplification of TCR beta CDR3 used immunoSEQ multiplex PCR across 54 Vbeta and 13 Jbeta. In TCRdb, the immunoSEQ multiplex PCR reads were re-called with MiXCR into one record per CDR3 protein. This sample has roughly 89,000 distinct CDR3 sequences, with roughly 96% found just once. About this clonotype itself: Its antigen remains unidentified.

Whole-study findings and limits: Clonal expansion involving Susac CD8+ cells peaked in TEMRA cells and active patients. Roughly 17 Susac-specific public clones were found in total CD8+ repertoires and roughly five in CD8+ TEMRA repertoires.

V shed 3 bases and J shed 7 bases, with 16 bases lying between them. CDR3 length equals 14 residues. From germline, CDR1 is DFQATT and CDR2 SNEGSKA (reference sequence). This sequence joins TRBV20-1 and TRBJ1-5; D may be TRBD1 (5 bases). The TCR comes from a human donor with Susac syndrome. The sequencing sample was made of CD8+ T cells from PBMCs. CDR3 DNA: TGCAGTGCTAGTCGGCAGGTGGGACGGCAGCCCCAGCATTTT. This translates into CSASRQVGRQPQHF.